Listed below are T cell receptor beta chains from one sample, sequenced in a study of cytomegalovirus exposure and HLA in healthy donors. Sequencing was performed with immunoSEQ multiplex PCR; in TCRdb, only in-frame clones are kept and a portion is missing. This sample yields 150,000 to 200,000 clones, of which roughly four fifths are seen a single time; 1% belongs to the top ten. Sequencing input: PBMCs. These receptor sequences come from a woman aged 40 to 49 in good health and CMV-seronegative. Each CDR3 is given with its conserved first and last residue. D genes are given only for firm matches. Rows give clone size only sometimes, using once, few, many, or a class for an expanded clone.

D: TRBD2
size: NA
V: TRBV11-2
J: TRBJ2-7
CDR3: CASSTPGHGRGQYF
DNA: TGTGCCAGCAGCACACCCGGCCACGGGAGGGGGCAGTACTTC

D: NA
size: NA
V: TRBV21-1
J: TRBJ2-7
CDR3: CASRIFLQGNLYEQYF
DNA: TGTGCCAGCAGGATCTTCTTACAGGGGAATCTCTACGAGCAGTACTTC

D: NA
size: NA
V: TRBV13
J: TRBJ1-1
CDR3: CACGRRLNTEAFF
DNA: TGTGCCTGCGGGAGGCGACTTAACACTGAAGCTTTCTTT

D: NA
size: NA
V: TRBV27
J: TRBJ2-3
CDR3: CASSLQGRHPDTQYF
DNA: TGTGCCAGCAGTCTACAGGGTCGCCACCCAGATACGCAGTATTTT

D: NA
size: NA
V: TRBV28
J: TRBJ1-3
CDR3: CASTPSVPGVGNTIYF
DNA: TGTGCCAGCACCCCGAGCGTCCCGGGTGTCGGAAACACCATATATTTT

D: NA
size: NA
V: TRBV28
J: TRBJ1-2
CDR3: CASSLAGRGYTF
DNA: TGTGCCAGCAGTTTAGCCGGTCGAGGCTACACCTTC

D: TRBD1
size: NA
V: TRBV6-6
J: TRBJ2-7
CDR3: CASSGSGTGPYEQYF
DNA: TGTGCCAGCAGTGGATCAGGGACAGGACCCTACGAGCAGTACTTC

D: NA
size: once
V: TRBV9
J: TRBJ2-3
CDR3: CASSALDEEGGTDTQYF
DNA: TGTGCCAGCAGCGCCTTGGACGAAGAGGGGGGCACAGATACGCAGTATTTT

D: NA
size: NA
V: TRBV4-1
J: TRBJ2-7
CDR3: CASSQDRAYEQYF
DNA: TGCGCCAGCAGCCAAGATAGAGCCTACGAGCAGTACTTC

D: NA
size: NA
V: TRBV19
J: TRBJ2-1
CDR3: CASSIGQTRVYEQFF
DNA: TGTGCCAGTAGTATAGGCCAGACTAGAGTCTATGAGCAGTTCTTC

D: TRBD2
size: once
V: TRBV7-9
J: TRBJ2-3
CDR3: CASSTMTSGGGDTQYF
DNA: TGTGCCAGCAGCACAATGACTAGCGGGGGGGGAGATACGCAGTATTTT

D: NA
size: NA
V: TRBV18
J: TRBJ1-1
CDR3: CASSPGGTLEGFF
DNA: TGTGCCAGCTCTCCCGGGGGGACGCTGGAGGGATTCTTT